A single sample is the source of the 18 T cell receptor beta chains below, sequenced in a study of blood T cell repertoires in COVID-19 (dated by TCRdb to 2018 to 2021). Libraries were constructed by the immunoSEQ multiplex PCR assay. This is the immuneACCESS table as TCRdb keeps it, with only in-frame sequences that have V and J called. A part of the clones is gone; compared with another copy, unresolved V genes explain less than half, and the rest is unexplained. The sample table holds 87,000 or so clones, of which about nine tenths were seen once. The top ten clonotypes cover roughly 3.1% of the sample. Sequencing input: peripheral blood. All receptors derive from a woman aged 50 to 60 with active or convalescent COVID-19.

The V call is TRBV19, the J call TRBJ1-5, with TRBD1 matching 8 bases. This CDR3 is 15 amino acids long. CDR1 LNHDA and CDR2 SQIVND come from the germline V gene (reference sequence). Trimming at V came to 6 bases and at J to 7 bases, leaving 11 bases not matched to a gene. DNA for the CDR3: TGTGCCAGTAGGTCGGGACAGGCCTTAGGCCAGCCCCAGCATTTT. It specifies CASRSGQALGQPQHF.

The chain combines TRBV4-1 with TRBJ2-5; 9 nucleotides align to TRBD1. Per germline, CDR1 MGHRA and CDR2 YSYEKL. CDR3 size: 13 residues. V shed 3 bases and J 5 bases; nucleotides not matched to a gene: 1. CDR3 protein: CASSQTGGETQYF. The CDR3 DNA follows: TGCGCCAGCAGCCAGACAGGGGGGGAGACCCAGTACTTC.

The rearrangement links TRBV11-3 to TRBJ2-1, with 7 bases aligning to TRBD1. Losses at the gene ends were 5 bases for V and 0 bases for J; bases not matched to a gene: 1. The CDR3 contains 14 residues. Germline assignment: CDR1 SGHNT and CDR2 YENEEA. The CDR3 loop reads CASSRDSSYNEQFF. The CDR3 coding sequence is TGTGCCAGCAGCCGGGACAGCTCCTACAATGAGCAGTTCTTC.

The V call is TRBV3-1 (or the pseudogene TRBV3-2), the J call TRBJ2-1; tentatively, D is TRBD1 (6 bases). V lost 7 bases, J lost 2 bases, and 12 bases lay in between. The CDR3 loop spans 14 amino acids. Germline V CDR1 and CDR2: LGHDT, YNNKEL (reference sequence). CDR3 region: CASTLQGPYNEQFF. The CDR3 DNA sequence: TGTGCCAGCACTCTACAGGGTCCCTACAATGAGCAGTTCTTC.

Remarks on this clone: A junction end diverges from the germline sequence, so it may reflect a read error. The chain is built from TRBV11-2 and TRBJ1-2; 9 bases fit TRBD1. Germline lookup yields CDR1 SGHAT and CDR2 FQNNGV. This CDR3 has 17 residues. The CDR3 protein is CASTLIEKRQGGYGYTF. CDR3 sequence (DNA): TGTGCCAGCACCTTAATAGAGAAAAGACAGGGGGGCTATGGCTACACCTTC.

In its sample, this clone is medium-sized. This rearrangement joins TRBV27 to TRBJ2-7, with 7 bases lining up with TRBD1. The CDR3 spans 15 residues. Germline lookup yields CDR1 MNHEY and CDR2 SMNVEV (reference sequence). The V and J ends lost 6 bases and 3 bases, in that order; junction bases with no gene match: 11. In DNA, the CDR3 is TGTGCCAGCAGACCTAGACAGGGCAATTTCTACGAGCAGTACTTC. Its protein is CASRPRQGNFYEQYF.

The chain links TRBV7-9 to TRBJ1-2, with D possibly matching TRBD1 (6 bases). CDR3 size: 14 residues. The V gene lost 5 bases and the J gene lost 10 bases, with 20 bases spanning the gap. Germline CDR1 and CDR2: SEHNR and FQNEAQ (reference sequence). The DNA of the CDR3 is TGTGCCAGCAGCCCCGACAGTCACCCAGGGGACTACACCTTC. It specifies CASSPDSHPGDYTF.

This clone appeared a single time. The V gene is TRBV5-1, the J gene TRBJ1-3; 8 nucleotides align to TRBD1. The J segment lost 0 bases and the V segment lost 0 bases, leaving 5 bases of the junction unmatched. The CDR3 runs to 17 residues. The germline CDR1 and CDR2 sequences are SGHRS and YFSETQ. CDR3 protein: CASSLGDRLLSGNTIYF. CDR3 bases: TGCGCCAGCAGCTTGGGGGACAGGCTTCTCTCTGGAAACACCATATATTTT.

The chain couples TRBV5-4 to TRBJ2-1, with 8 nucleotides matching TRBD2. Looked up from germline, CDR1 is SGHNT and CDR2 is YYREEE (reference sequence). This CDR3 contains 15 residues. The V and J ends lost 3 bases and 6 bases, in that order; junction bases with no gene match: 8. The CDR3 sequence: CASSSGTRPINEQFF. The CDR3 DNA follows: TGTGCCAGCAGCTCCGGGACTAGGCCTATCAATGAGCAGTTCTTC.

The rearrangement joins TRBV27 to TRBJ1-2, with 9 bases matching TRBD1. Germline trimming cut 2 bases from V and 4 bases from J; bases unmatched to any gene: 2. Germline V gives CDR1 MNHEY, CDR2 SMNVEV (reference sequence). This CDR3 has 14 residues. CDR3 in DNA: TGTGCCAGCAGTTTAAGGGGACAGGGCTATGGCTACACCTTC. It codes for CASSLRGQGYGYTF.

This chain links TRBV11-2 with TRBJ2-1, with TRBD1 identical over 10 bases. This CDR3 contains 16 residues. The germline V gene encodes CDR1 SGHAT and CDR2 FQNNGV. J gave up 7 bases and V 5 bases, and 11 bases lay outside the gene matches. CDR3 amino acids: CASSPDRGRVPNEQFF. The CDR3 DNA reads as TGTGCCAGCAGCCCCGACAGGGGGCGAGTACCAAATGAGCAGTTCTTC.

CDR3 DNA sequence: TGTGCCAGCAGTTACGCGGGACAGGGGGCTAATAATTCACCCCTCCACTTT. Translated, it gives CASSYAGQGANNSPLHF. V and J are TRBV6-2 or TRBV6-3 and TRBJ1-6; 12 bases line up with TRBD1. The CDR3 loop spans 17 amino acids. The trim removed 2 bases at V and 5 bases at J, leaving 4 bases unmatched. From germline, CDR1 is MNHEY and CDR2 SVGEGT.

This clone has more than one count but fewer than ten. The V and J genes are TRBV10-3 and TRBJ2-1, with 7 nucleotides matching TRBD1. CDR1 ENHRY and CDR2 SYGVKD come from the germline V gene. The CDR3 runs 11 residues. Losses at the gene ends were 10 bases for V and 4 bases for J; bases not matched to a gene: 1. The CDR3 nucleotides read TGTGCCACGGGACAGTACAATGAGCAGTTCTTC. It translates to CATGQYNEQFF.

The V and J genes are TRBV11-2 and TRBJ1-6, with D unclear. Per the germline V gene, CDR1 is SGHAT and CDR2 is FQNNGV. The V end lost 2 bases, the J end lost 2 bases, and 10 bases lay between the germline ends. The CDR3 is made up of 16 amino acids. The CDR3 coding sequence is TGTGCCAGCAGCTTATTAACAGAAACCTATAATTCACCCCTCCACTTT. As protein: CASSLLTETYNSPLHF.

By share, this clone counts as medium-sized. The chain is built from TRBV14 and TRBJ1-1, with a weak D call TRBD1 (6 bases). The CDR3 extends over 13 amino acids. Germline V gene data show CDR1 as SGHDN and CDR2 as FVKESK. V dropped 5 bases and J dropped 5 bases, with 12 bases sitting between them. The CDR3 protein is CASSSSRGTEAFF. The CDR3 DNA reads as TGTGCCAGCAGCTCGTCTAGGGGGACTGAAGCTTTCTTT.

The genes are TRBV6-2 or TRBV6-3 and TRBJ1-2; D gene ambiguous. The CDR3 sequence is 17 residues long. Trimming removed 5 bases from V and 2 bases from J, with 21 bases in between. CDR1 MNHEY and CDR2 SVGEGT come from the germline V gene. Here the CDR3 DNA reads TGTGCCAGCAGTACCCCCGGGAAGGGAAGTAGGAACTATGGCTACACCTTC. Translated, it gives CASSTPGKGSRNYGYTF.

CDR3 loop: CASSAGQVGSEKLFF. In nucleotides, the CDR3 is TGTGCCAGCAGCGCTGGACAGGTAGGAAGTGAAAAACTGTTTTTT. The V gene is TRBV5-6, the J gene TRBJ1-4; the match to TRBD1 covers 7 bases. V lost 4 bases to trimming and J lost 7 bases; unmatched junction nucleotides: 10. Germline CDR1 reads SGHDT; CDR2 reads YYEEEE. The CDR3 has 15 residues.

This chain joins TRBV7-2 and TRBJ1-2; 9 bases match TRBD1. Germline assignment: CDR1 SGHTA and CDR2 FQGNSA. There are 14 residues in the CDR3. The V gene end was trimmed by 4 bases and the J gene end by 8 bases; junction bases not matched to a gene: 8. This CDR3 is CASSSYTGGEGYTF. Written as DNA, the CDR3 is TGTGCCAGCAGCTCTTATACAGGGGGCGAAGGCTACACCTTC.